This T cell receptor (beta chain) derives from a study of shared clonotypes between healthy human individuals (dated by TCRdb to about 2020). Background on the whole study: Two women and three men aged 18 to 49 years were included in the cohort. Blood TCR repertoires of about 5 healthy adults were deeply sequenced to estimate repertoire size and the extent of clonotype sharing between individuals. For each donor, three plates each were used for CD4 naive and CD4 memory, two plates were used for CD8 naive, and one plate was used for CD8 memory. Each donor's leukapheresis produced roughly between about 0.85 and 10 billion PBMCs. Different laboratories and diverse techniques were used to prepare libraries and sequence TCR repertoires, to increase sequencing depth and limit assay-specific biases.

This clone was observed a handful of times. Its antigen is not yet known. The input lacks base qualities; no much larger clone sits a single base away. Using the deep immunoSEQ assay, TCR CDR3 regions were amplified from genomic DNA by multiplex PCR. Extracted genomic DNA from each cell subset was distributed evenly across all wells of several immunoSEQ 96-well plates, and each plate was treated as a replicate. For sorted subsets, approximately 210 ng genomic DNA, equal to 25,000 to 35,000 T cell genomes, was loaded into each replicate PCR. Purified libraries were measured with a Qubit 3.0 fluorometer, size-checked on a Bioanalyzer 2100, and measured again with the KAPA Library Quantification kit. Every immunoSEQ 96-well plate was sequenced on a dedicated single-read 150-cycle Illumina NextSeq 550 flow cell. The original methods were these. Because the immunoSEQ output held only junctional sequences and lacked quality scores, the filtering could not match the filtering applied to full-length reads. To assign V/J genes and CDR3, sequences were annotated using PyIR, a Python wrapper for IgBLAST v1.9, with IMGT germline references. Reads with weak V/J assignments (E-value above 1e-6), missing CDR3, stop codons, out-of-frame junctions, or ambiguous translated residues were removed. V3J clonotypes were defined as sequences sharing an identical inferred V gene, J gene, and CDR3 amino acid sequence. The percentage overlap between two repertoires was calculated by dividing the number of shared unique clonotypes by the size of the smaller repertoire. RTK rarefaction, the Chao1 estimator, and Recon v2.1 estimates of unobserved clonotypes were used to assess repertoire richness. Generation probabilities for all TCRbeta clonotypes obtained by the gDNA method from four donors were computed using OLGA. Entries here come from immuneACCESS through TCRdb and include only in-frame sequences with V and J called. Some clones fail to appear in such tables; in the studies checked, an unresolved V gene covers under half of the shortfall, and the cause of the remainder is unknown. V, J and clone size were drawn from that table, and D and trimming were deduced from the DNA. The sample profile shows 950,000 to 1,100,000 clones; 60% to 80% of them were found once. Over 1.3% of the sample lies in the top ten.

Overall study outcomes, separate from this receptor: Sampling was restricted to blood, and TCR repertoires in tissues likely differ from the TCR repertoires found in blood. Even with the large sequencing depth, rarefaction of the sorted-subset datasets indicated that sequencing was incomplete. Naive subsets generally had larger estimated clonotype richness than memory subsets did. Pairwise subsampling indicated that sequencing depth was expected to affect the degree of clonotype sharing among donors. Compared with non-shared clonotypes, clonotypes shared by all four sorted-subset donors had higher generation probabilities. The genetic and exposure-history diversity represented was limited by the small number of donors. Roughly 5% of naive CD4, 3.5% of naive CD8, 2% to 2.5% of memory CD4, and 0.4% of memory CD8 clonotypes were shared across several donors.

Including cysteine and phenylalanine, the CDR3 has 16 amino acids. Solely the CDR3 DNA is kept, with 48 bases framed from the first base. V is cut back by 4 bases and J by 5 bases, with 6 bases in the junction unmatched. CDR1 and CDR2, per the germline V gene, are MGHRA and YSYEKL. Donors were healthy HIV-negative adults with no recently reported acute infections or vaccinations. Every donor was a Caucasian adult residing in Nashville, Tennessee, USA. CD4+ T cells were enriched by magnetic negative selection; naive cells were then positively selected on CD45RA, and the negative fraction formed the memory subset. Blood was collected by leukapheresis, and PBMCs were isolated by Ficoll-Histopaque density gradient centrifugation and then cryopreserved in liquid nitrogen vapor phase. Analytical flow cytometry was used to check the purity and quantity of every magnetically sorted T cell population. From each sorted fraction, genomic DNA was isolated and quantified by UV absorbance on a Nanodrop 2000c.

In this chain, TRBV4-1 is recombined with TRBJ2-1; TRBD2 aligns with 12 central bases. The clonotype originates from a young man in good health. The sample taken for sequencing was memory CD4+ T cells sorted from blood. This sample's cell subset or site label indicates: CD45RA-negative fraction. The CDR3 is CASSPSLAGGNNEQFF. The sequenced DNA is TGCGCCAGCAGCCCTTCCCTAGCGGGAGGGAACAATGAGCAGTTCTTC.